A selection of T cell receptor beta chains follows, all from one sample in a study of Tregs in tolerant kidney transplant recipients. Some clones are missing from TCRdb's copy, which holds only in-frame ones; the method was immunoSEQ multiplex PCR. This table holds 95,000 to 120,000 clones, roughly 89% found once. The sequencing here drew on CD4+ T cells from blood, taken before the transplant. These receptor sequences come from a human donor who received a combined kidney and bone marrow transplant. The CDR3 runs from the conserved cysteine through the conserved F or W. A D gene is named only where the DNA matches it firmly. Rows give clone size only sometimes, using once, few, many, or a class for an expanded clone.

v_call: TRBV7-2
j_call: TRBJ1-1
clone_size: .
d_call: TRBD1
cdr3_aa: CASSSNTGVPTEAFF
cdr3_nt: TGTGCCAGCAGCTCTAATACAGGGGTCCCCACTGAAGCTTTCTTT

v_call: TRBV29-1
j_call: TRBJ1-1
clone_size: .
d_call: .
cdr3_aa: CSVHRQGSEAFF
cdr3_nt: TGCAGCGTTCATAGGCAGGGAAGTGAAGCTTTCTTT

v_call: TRBV7-2
j_call: TRBJ2-6
clone_size: .
d_call: .
cdr3_aa: CASSQRAGRYSGANVLTF
cdr3_nt: TGTGCCAGCAGCCAAAGGGCGGGACGCTACTCTGGGGCCAACGTCCTGACTTTC

v_call: TRBV5-6
j_call: TRBJ1-6
clone_size: .
d_call: .
cdr3_aa: CASSLERRKMTPLHF
cdr3_nt: TGTGCCAGCAGCTTGGAACGCAGAAAGATGACACCCCTCCACTTT

v_call: TRBV7-9
j_call: TRBJ2-1
clone_size: .
d_call: TRBD2
cdr3_aa: CASSPTSAPFF
cdr3_nt: TGTGCCAGCAGCCCGACTAGCGCTCCGTTCTTC

v_call: TRBV11-2
j_call: TRBJ2-7
clone_size: .
d_call: .
cdr3_aa: CASSLDSPGDEQYF
cdr3_nt: TGTGCCAGCAGCTTAGATTCTCCCGGGGACGAGCAGTACTTC

v_call: TRBV6-5
j_call: TRBJ1-1
clone_size: .
d_call: .
cdr3_aa: CASSYSFQGNTEAFF
cdr3_nt: TGTGCCAGCAGTTACAGCTTCCAGGGGAACACTGAAGCTTTCTTT

v_call: TRBV11-2
j_call: TRBJ2-5
clone_size: .
d_call: TRBD2
cdr3_aa: CASSPTGAGLRETQYF
cdr3_nt: TGTGCCAGCAGCCCGACGGGAGCGGGGCTGAGGGAGACCCAGTACTTC

v_call: TRBV5-1
j_call: TRBJ2-1
clone_size: .
d_call: TRBD1
cdr3_aa: CASSSQGAAYNEQFF
cdr3_nt: TGCGCCAGCAGCTCCCAGGGGGCAGCCTACAATGAGCAGTTCTTC

v_call: TRBV7-2
j_call: TRBJ2-2
clone_size: .
d_call: TRBD2
cdr3_aa: CASSSQPILAGRATGELFF
cdr3_nt: TGTGCCAGCAGCTCGCAACCCATACTAGCGGGCCGGGCCACCGGGGAGCTGTTTTTT

v_call: TRBV19
j_call: TRBJ1-1
clone_size: .
d_call: .
cdr3_aa: CASSLRGQNTEAFF
cdr3_nt: TGTGCCAGTAGTCTCCGAGGGCAGAACACTGAAGCTTTCTTT

v_call: TRBV30
j_call: TRBJ1-2
clone_size: .
d_call: TRBD1
cdr3_aa: CAWRGDRGPYGYTF
cdr3_nt: TGTGCCTGGAGGGGGGACAGAGGCCCCTATGGCTACACCTTC

v_call: TRBV5-1
j_call: TRBJ1-3
clone_size: .
d_call: .
cdr3_aa: CASSLGQSGNTIYF
cdr3_nt: TGCGCCAGCAGCTTGGGACAGTCTGGAAACACCATATATTTT

v_call: TRBV5-1
j_call: TRBJ1-3
clone_size: .
d_call: .
cdr3_aa: CASSLVPWPSGNTIYF
cdr3_nt: TGCGCCAGCAGCTTGGTACCGTGGCCATCTGGAAACACCATATATTTT

v_call: TRBV27
j_call: TRBJ2-7
clone_size: .
d_call: TRBD2
cdr3_aa: CASSPPAGLAGREQYF
cdr3_nt: TGTGCCAGCAGTCCTCCCGCGGGACTAGCGGGACGGGAGCAGTACTTC

v_call: TRBV27
j_call: TRBJ1-5
clone_size: few
d_call: .
cdr3_aa: CASSLRTANQPQHF
cdr3_nt: TGTGCCAGCAGTCTAAGGACAGCCAATCAGCCCCAGCATTTT

v_call: TRBV7-8
j_call: TRBJ2-7
clone_size: .
d_call: .
cdr3_aa: CASSLAGGYEQYF
cdr3_nt: TGTGCCAGCAGCTTAGCGGGGGGCTACGAGCAGTACTTC

v_call: TRBV5-4
j_call: TRBJ1-2
clone_size: once
d_call: .
cdr3_aa: CASSRLSSGGIYGYTF
cdr3_nt: TGTGCCAGCAGCCGCCTCAGTTCGGGGGGGATCTATGGCTACACCTTC

v_call: TRBV5-3
j_call: TRBJ2-1
clone_size: .
d_call: TRBD2
cdr3_aa: CASSSRLAGAPPYNEQFF
cdr3_nt: TGTGCCAGTAGCTCCAGGCTAGCGGGAGCCCCCCCCTACAATGAGCAGTTCTTC

v_call: TRBV27
j_call: TRBJ1-2
clone_size: .
d_call: .
cdr3_aa: CASSLRGPGGYTF
cdr3_nt: TGTGCCAGCAGTTTAAGGGGCCCAGGTGGCTACACCTTC

v_call: TRBV19
j_call: TRBJ1-3
clone_size: .
d_call: .
cdr3_aa: CASSIRGSGNTIYF
cdr3_nt: TGTGCCAGTAGTATAAGGGGCTCTGGAAACACCATATATTTT

v_call: TRBV19
j_call: TRBJ1-2
clone_size: .
d_call: .
cdr3_aa: CASSPGRIGRDGYTF
cdr3_nt: TGTGCCAGTAGTCCCGGGAGAATAGGGCGGGATGGCTACACCTTC

v_call: TRBV7-9
j_call: TRBJ1-2
clone_size: .
d_call: .
cdr3_aa: CASSLSFGQGGYTF
cdr3_nt: TGTGCCAGCAGCTTATCTTTCGGGCAGGGTGGCTACACCTTC

v_call: TRBV2
j_call: TRBJ2-3
clone_size: .
d_call: TRBD1
cdr3_aa: CASSVDRGRADTQYF
cdr3_nt: TGTGCCAGCAGTGTGGACAGGGGGCGCGCAGATACGCAGTATTTT

v_call: TRBV4-1
j_call: TRBJ2-7
clone_size: .
d_call: .
cdr3_aa: CASSHLLVRSSYEQYF
cdr3_nt: TGCGCCAGCAGCCATCTACTCGTAAGAAGCTCCTACGAGCAGTACTTC

v_call: TRBV5-6
j_call: TRBJ1-1
clone_size: .
d_call: .
cdr3_aa: CASSLVAGGTEAFF
cdr3_nt: TGTGCCAGCAGCTTGGTTGCGGGAGGGACTGAAGCTTTCTTT